This T cell receptor beta chain was captured by sequencing in a study of PD-1 blockade in classical Hodgkin lymphoma. This clone qualifies as medium-sized. Its antigen is not known. Overall study results and limits: Significant TCR diversity gains by C4D1 occurred in CD4+ but not CD8+ cells. Complete responders started with a diversity level that resembled newly diagnosed patients at baseline.

Trimming shortened V by 5 bases and J by 2 bases, and 10 bases separated the two germline ends. Germline V gene data show CDR1 as MNHEY and CDR2 as SVGAGI. The CDR3 is 14 amino acids. Documented time point: cycle 4 day 1 (C4D1), after 6 weeks of nivolumab. Each patient's relapse followed autologous stem cell transplantation, and brentuximab vedotin exposure varied. Using immunoSEQ multiplex PCR, the repertoire was profiled, and TCRdb retains in-frame clones only, with some absent. The sample lists under 45,000 clones; less than 75% were seen once. The sample consisted of peripheral blood mononuclear cells (PBMCs), taken before the fourth cycle of nivolumab. V usage is TRBV6-5 and J usage is TRBJ1-5; D not certain. The TCR comes from a human donor with classical Hodgkin lymphoma. This chain's CDR3 is CASSPRWGNQPQHF. The CDR3, as DNA: TGTGCCAGCAGTCCGCGTTGGGGCAATCAGCCCCAGCATTTT.